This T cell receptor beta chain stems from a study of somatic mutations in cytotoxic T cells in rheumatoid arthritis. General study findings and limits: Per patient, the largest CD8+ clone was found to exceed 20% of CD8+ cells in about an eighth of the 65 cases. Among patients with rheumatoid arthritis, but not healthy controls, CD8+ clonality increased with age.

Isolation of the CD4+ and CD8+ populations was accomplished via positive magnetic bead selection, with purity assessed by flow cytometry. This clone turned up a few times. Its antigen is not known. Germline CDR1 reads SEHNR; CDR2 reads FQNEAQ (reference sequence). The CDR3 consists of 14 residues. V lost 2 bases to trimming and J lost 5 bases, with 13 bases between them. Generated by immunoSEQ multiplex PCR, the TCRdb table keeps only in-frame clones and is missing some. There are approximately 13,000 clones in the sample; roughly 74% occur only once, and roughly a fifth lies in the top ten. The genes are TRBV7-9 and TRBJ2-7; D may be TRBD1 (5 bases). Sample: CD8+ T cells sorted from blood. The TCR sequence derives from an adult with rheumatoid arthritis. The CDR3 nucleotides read TGTGCCAGCAGCTTATCACAGGCACCCCACGAGCAGTACTTC. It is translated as CASSLSQAPHEQYF.